The rows below give T cell receptor beta chains drawn from one sample of a study of T cells in Graves' hyperthyroidism and ophthalmopathy. TCRdb itself ran the multiplex PCR reads through MiXCR, one entry per CDR3 protein. Of 500,000 to 600,000 distinct CDR3 sequences in the sample, 20% are singletons; the top ten hold approximately 48%. The specimen sequenced was blood. The source of these receptors is a man aged 35 to 55 with Graves' ophthalmopathy. The CDR3 runs from the conserved cysteine through the conserved F or W. A D gene is named only where the DNA matches it firmly. Size tells how often a clone was seen (once, few, many) or the class of an expanded clone, and some rows leave it out.

CASSPGDRGPVETQYF TGCGCCAGCAGCCCGGGGGACAGGGGCCCGGTGGAGACCCAGTACTTC TRBV5-1 TRBD1 few TRBJ2-5
CASSWIWRGRGQPQHF TGTGCCAGCAGTTGGATATGGCGGGGCCGGGGTCAGCCCCAGCATTTT TRBV6-5 - - TRBJ1-5
CASRLGGGWFF TGTGCCAGCAGGTTGGGCGGGGGGTGGTTCTTC TRBV25-1 TRBD2 once TRBJ2-1
CATVGPGTDTQYF TGTGCGACGGTGGGGCCGGGCACAGATACGCAGTATTTT TRBV10-3 - - TRBJ2-3
CASSPPGQENWGTIYF TGTGCCAGCTCACCGCCGGGACAGGAAAACTGGGGCACCATATATTTT TRBV18 TRBD1 - TRBJ1-3
CASSLGQLHKNIQYF TGTGCCAGCAGTTTAGGACAGCTGCATAAAAACATTCAGTACTTC TRBV6-2/TRBV6-3 - few TRBJ2-4
CASSAGSVSTEAFF TGTGCCAGCAGCGCTGGGTCCGTGAGCACTGAAGCTTTCTTT TRBV28 - many TRBJ1-1
CASSEVPHGSTDTQYF TGTGCCAGCAGTGAAGTGCCCCACGGGAGCACAGATACGCAGTATTTT TRBV25-1 - few TRBJ2-3
CASSLGTGENTEAFF TGTGCCAGCAGTTTGGGGACAGGGGAGAACACTGAAGCTTTCTTT TRBV12-3/TRBV12-4 TRBD1 - TRBJ1-1
CASTLAGAGGDTQYF TGTGCCAGCACATTAGCGGGAGCTGGCGGAGATACGCAGTATTTT TRBV27 TRBD2 - TRBJ2-3
CAGEGGGDEQFF TGTGCTGGGGAAGGGGGCGGCGATGAGCAGTTCTTC TRBV12-5 TRBD1 few TRBJ2-1
CSASGAARRNQPQHF TGCAGTGCTAGTGGTGCGGCCCGCCGTAATCAGCCCCAGCATTTT TRBV20-1 - many TRBJ1-5
CASSLPRVGGGYTF TGTGCCAGCAGCCTCCCAAGGGTTGGCGGGGGCTACACCTTC TRBV7-9 - - TRBJ1-2
CASSEAWQTRGYTF TGTGCCAGCAGTGAAGCTTGGCAAACTCGGGGCTACACCTTC TRBV6-1 - - TRBJ1-2
CASSLGGASTHTQYF TGTGCCAGCAGTTTAGGAGGGGCTAGCACACATACGCAGTATTTT TRBV12-3/TRBV12-4 - - TRBJ2-3
CASSQERLAAGAYRDYEQYF TGTGCCAGCAGCCAAGAACGACTAGCGGCGGGCGCGTATCGGGATTACGAGCAGTACTTC TRBV7-3 TRBD2 - TRBJ2-7
CSARQPHGYTF TGCAGTGCTAGGCAACCCCATGGCTACACCTTC TRBV20-1 - many TRBJ1-2
CASSLRTSYNEQFF TGTGCCAGCAGCCTTAGAACTTCCTACAATGAGCAGTTCTTC TRBV9 - many TRBJ2-1
CASTPQGAKTEAFF TGTGCCAGTACCCCACAGGGGGCGAAAACTGAAGCTTTCTTT TRBV19 TRBD1 few TRBJ1-1
CASSQWGYYEQYF TGTGCCAGCAGCCAATGGGGTTACTACGAGCAGTACTTC TRBV3-1 - - TRBJ2-7
CSVVKTSPAETQYF TGCAGCGTCGTAAAGACATCACCGGCGGAGACCCAGTACTTC TRBV29-1 - few TRBJ2-5
CASSWQGGGNEQFF TGTGCCAGCAGTTGGCAGGGTGGGGGGAATGAGCAGTTCTTC TRBV27 - - TRBJ2-1
CAISTRDSAYTF TGTGCCATCAGTACCCGGGACAGCGCATACACCTTC TRBV10-3 TRBD1 few TRBJ1-2
CASSQETRGYEQYF TGTGCCAGCAGCCAAGAGACCCGGGGCTACGAGCAGTACTTC TRBV4-2 - - TRBJ2-7
CSAREGGPNEQFF TGCAGTGCTAGGGAGGGGGGCCCCAATGAGCAGTTCTTC TRBV20-1 - - TRBJ2-1
CASSPGEAGFDYNEQFF TGTGCCAGCTCACCGGGTGAAGCGGGCTTCGACTACAATGAGCAGTTCTTC TRBV18 - - TRBJ2-1
CASNVEGGGDTQYF TGTGCCAGCAACGTAGAGGGGGGCGGAGATACGCAGTATTTT TRBV9 - - TRBJ2-3
CSAAGTSGRNEQFF TGCAGTGCGGCCGGGACTAGCGGGAGAAATGAGCAGTTCTTC TRBV20-1 TRBD2 many TRBJ2-1
CATRTGSYNSPLHF TGTGCCACCAGAACAGGGTCCTATAATTCACCCCTCCACTTT TRBV10-3 - - TRBJ1-6
CAWSPRPGEQYF TGTGCCTGGAGTCCCAGGCCGGGGGAGCAGTACTTC TRBV30 - many TRBJ2-7
CASSYKWRVSQETQYF TGTGCCAGCAGTTACAAATGGCGGGTCTCCCAAGAGACCCAGTACTTC TRBV6-6 - - TRBJ2-5
CASSEWGTGNTEAFF TGTGCCAGCAGTGAATGGGGGACGGGGAACACTGAAGCTTTCTTT TRBV25-1 - - TRBJ1-1
CASSSGLSSGGFTDTQYF TGCGCCAGCAGCTCTGGCCTCTCTAGCGGGGGCTTCACAGATACGCAGTATTTT TRBV5-1 TRBD2 - TRBJ2-3
CASSPHAVDTIYF TGTGCCAGCAGTCCCCATGCGGTAGACACCATATATTTT TRBV27 - few TRBJ1-3
CASSLALSPTDTQYF TGTGCCAGCAGCTTAGCTCTATCCCCCACAGATACGCAGTATTTT TRBV13 - few TRBJ2-3
CASSQDGRVADTQYF TGTGCCAGCAGCCAAGACGGGAGGGTAGCAGATACGCAGTATTTT TRBV14 TRBD2 once TRBJ2-3
CSVEDQGGEGYTF TGCAGCGTTGAAGATCAGGGGGGGGAGGGCTACACCTTC TRBV29-1 TRBD1 few TRBJ1-2
CASSQGLTLGVNTEAFF TGCGCCAGCAGCCAAGGGTTGACCTTAGGGGTGAACACTGAAGCTTTCTTT TRBV4-3 - - TRBJ1-1
CASSLRGSTDTQYF TGTGCCAGCAGCCTACGAGGGAGCACAGATACGCAGTATTTT TRBV7-3 - many TRBJ2-3
CASSQAFAGGPGELFF TGTGCCAGCAGCCAAGCCTTTGCCGGGGGACCCGGGGAGCTGTTTTTT TRBV4-2 - - TRBJ2-2
CASSSRIGAYEQYF TGTGCTAGCAGCTCAAGAATCGGGGCCTACGAGCAGTACTTC TRBV7-7 - - TRBJ2-7
CASRVRAGLNTEAFF TGTGCCAGCAGGGTAAGGGCAGGGTTGAACACTGAAGCTTTCTTT TRBV6-1 - many TRBJ1-1
CASSSGRGGSSYNEQFF TGTGCCAGCAGTTCCGGTCGGGGGGGTAGCTCCTACAATGAGCAGTTCTTC TRBV2 TRBD2 - TRBJ2-1
CSARGGGVGYNEQFF TGCAGTGCTAGGGGTGGGGGCGTGGGATATAATGAGCAGTTCTTC TRBV20-1 - - TRBJ2-1
CASSYPGTGGNSNQPQHF TGTGCCAGCAGCTATCCCGGGACAGGGGGCAACAGCAATCAGCCCCAGCATTTT TRBV6-2/TRBV6-3 TRBD1 - TRBJ1-5
CASSFGAGKNTEAFF TGTGCCAGCAGTTTTGGGGCAGGGAAGAACACTGAAGCTTTCTTT TRBV12-3/TRBV12-4 - many TRBJ1-1
CASRIYNEQFF TGTGCCAGCAGAATTTACAATGAGCAGTTCTTC TRBV27 - - TRBJ2-1
CASSQGVGTQYF TGTGCCAGCAGCCAAGGCGTTGGGACCCAGTACTTC TRBV3-1 - - TRBJ2-5
CASSDGEGGPQDTQYF TGCGCCAGCAGTGACGGGGAGGGGGGGCCTCAAGATACGCAGTATTTT TRBV10-1 - few TRBJ2-3
CASSPRGAKAFF TGTGCCAGCAGCCCCCGGGGGGCTAAAGCTTTCTTT TRBV3-1 - many TRBJ1-1
CASSYSTEAFF TGTGCCAGCAGTTACAGCACTGAAGCTTTCTTT TRBV6-2/TRBV6-3 - few TRBJ1-1